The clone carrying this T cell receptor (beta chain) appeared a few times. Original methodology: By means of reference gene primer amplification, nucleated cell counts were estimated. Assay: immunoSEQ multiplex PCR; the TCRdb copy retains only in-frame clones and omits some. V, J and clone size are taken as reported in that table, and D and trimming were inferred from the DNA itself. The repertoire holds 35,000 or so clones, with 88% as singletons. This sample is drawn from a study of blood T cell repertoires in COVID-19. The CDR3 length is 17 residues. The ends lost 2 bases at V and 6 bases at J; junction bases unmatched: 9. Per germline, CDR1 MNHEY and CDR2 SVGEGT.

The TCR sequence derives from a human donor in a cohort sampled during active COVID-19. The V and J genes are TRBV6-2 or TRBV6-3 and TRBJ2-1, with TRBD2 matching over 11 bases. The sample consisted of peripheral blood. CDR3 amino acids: CASSYPTASGRSNEQFF. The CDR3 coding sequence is TGTGCCAGCAGTTACCCTACGGCTAGCGGGAGGAGCAATGAGCAGTTCTTC.